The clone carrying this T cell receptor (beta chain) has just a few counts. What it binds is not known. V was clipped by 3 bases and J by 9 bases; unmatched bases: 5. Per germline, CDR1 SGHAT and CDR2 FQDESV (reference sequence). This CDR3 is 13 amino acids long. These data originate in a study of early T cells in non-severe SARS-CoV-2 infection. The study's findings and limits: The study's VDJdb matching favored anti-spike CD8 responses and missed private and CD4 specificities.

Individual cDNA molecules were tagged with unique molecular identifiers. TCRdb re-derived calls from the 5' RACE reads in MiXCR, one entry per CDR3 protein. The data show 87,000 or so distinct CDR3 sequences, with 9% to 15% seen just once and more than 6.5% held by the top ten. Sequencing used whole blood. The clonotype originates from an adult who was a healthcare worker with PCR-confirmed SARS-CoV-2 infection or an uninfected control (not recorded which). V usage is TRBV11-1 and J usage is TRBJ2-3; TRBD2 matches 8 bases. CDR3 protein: CASSFSAGDTQYF. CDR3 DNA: TGTGCCAGCAGCTTCTCAGCGGGAGACACGCAGTATTTT. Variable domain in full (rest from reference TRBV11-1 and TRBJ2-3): EAEVAQSPRYKITEKSQAVAFWCDPISGHATLYWYRQILGQGPELLVQFQDESVVDDSQLPKDRFSAERLKGVDSTLKIQPAELGDSAMYLCASSFSAGDTQYFGPGTRLTVL.